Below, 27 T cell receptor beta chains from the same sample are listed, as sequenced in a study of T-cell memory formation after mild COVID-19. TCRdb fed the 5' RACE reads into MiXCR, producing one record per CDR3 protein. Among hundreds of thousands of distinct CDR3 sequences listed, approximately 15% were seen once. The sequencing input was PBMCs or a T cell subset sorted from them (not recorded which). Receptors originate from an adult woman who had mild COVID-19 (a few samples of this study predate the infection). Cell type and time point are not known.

The CDR3 loop is CASTPTAGANVLTF. The CDR3 DNA follows: TGCGCCAGCACCCCCACCGCTGGGGCCAACGTCCTGACTTTC. V is TRBV5-1 and J is TRBJ2-6; D is unclear. CDR1 SGHRS and CDR2 YFSETQ come from the germline V gene. This CDR3 region has 14 residues. V was pared by 6 bases and J by 2 bases, with 9 bases between.

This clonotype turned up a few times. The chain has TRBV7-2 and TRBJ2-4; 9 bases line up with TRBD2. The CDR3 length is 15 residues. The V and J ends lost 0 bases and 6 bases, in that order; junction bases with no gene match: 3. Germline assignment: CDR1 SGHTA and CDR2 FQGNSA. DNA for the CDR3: TGTGCCAGCAGCTTAGCCGGGACTAGCTCAAACATTCAGTACTTC. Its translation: CASSLAGTSSNIQYF.

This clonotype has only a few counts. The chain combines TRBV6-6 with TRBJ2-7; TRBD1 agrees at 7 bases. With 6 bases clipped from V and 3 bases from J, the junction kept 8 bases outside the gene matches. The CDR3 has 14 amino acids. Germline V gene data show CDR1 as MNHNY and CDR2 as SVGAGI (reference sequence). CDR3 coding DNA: TGTGCCAGCAGGTACGGGCGACAGGGCTACGAGCAGTACTTC. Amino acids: CASRYGRQGYEQYF.

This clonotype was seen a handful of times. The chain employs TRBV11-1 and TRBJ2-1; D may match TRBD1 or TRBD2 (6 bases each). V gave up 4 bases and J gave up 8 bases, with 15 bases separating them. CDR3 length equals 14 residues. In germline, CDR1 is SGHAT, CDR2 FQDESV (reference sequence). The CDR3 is CASSWGAGLDEQFF. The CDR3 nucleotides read TGTGCCAGCAGCTGGGGGGCCGGCCTCGATGAGCAGTTCTTC.

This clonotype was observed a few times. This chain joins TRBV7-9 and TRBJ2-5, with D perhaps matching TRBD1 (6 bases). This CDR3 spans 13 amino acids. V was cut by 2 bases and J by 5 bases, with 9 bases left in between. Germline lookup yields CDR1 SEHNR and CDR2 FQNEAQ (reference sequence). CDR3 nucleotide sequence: TGTGCCAGCAGCTTAACAGGGAGTGAGACCCAGTACTTC. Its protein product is CASSLTGSETQYF.

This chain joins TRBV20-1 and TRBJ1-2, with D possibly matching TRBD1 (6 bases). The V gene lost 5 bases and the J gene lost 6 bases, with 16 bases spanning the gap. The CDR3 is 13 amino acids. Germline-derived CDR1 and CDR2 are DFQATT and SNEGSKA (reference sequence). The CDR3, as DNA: TGCAGTGCTCGACTACAGGGAGGCGATGGCTACACCTTC. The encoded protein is CSARLQGGDGYTF.

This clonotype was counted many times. The CDR3 region is CSVEEGSQETQYF. The CDR3 DNA sequence: TGCAGCGTTGAAGAGGGCAGCCAAGAGACCCAGTACTTC. The V gene is TRBV29-1, the J gene TRBJ2-5; D is unresolved. The length of the CDR3 is 13 residues. The V gene's germline CDR1 is SQVTM and CDR2 ANQGSEA. The V gene lost 0 bases and the J gene lost 1 base, with 6 bases spanning the gap. Filled out from reference TRBV29-1 and TRBJ2-5, the complete variable domain reads SAVISQKPSRDICQRGTSLTIQCQVDSQVTMMFWYRQQPGQSLTLIATANQGSEATYESGFVIDKFPISRPNLTFSTLTVSNMSPEDSSIYLCSVEEGSQETQYFGPGTRLLVL.

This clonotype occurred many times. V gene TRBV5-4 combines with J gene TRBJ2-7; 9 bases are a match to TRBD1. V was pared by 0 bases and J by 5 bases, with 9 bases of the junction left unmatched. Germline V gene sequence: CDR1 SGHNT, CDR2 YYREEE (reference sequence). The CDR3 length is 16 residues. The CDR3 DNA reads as TGTGCCAGCAGCTTGGGGGAAAACAGGGGGCTTGACGAGCAGTACTTC. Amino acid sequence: CASSLGENRGLDEQYF. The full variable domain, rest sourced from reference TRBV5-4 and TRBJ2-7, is ETGVTQSPTHLIKTRGQQVTLRCSSQSGHNTVSWYQQALGQGPQFIFQYYREEENGRGNFPPRFSGLQFPNYSSELNVNALELDDSALYLCASSLGENRGLDEQYFGPGTRLTVT.

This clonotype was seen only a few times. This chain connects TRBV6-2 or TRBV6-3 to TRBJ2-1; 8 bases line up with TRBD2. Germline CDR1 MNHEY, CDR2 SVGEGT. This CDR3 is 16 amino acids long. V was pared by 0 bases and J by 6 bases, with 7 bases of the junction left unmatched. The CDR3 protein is CASSYSAGGARNEQFF. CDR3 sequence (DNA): TGTGCCAGCAGTTACTCTGCGGGGGGCGCCCGCAATGAGCAGTTCTTC.

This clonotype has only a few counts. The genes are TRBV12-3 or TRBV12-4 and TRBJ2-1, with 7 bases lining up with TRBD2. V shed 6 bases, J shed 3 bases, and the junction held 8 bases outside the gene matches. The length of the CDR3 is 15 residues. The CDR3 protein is CASSLSGMGYNEQFF. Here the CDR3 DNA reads TGTGCCAGCAGCTTGAGCGGGATGGGCTACAATGAGCAGTTCTTC.

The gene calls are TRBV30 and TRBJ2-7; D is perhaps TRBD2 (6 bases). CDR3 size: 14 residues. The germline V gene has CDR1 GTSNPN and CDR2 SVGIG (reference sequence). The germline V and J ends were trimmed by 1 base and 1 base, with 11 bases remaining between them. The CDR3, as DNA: TGTGCCTGGAGTGGGAGGGCCAGTTCCTACGAGCAGTACTTC. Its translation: CAWSGRASSYEQYF.

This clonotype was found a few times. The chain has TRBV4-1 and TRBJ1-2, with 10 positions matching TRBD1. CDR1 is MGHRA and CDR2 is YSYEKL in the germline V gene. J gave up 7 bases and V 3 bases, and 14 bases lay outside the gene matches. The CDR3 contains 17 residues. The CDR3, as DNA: TGCGCCAGCAGCCATAAGACAGGGGGCAATTATATCTCTGGCTACACCTTC. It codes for CASSHKTGGNYISGYTF.

CDR3 bases: TGTGCCAGCAGCTTACGCGGAGAGGATGAGACCCAGTACTTC. It encodes CASSLRGEDETQYF. The chain recombines TRBV11-3 with TRBJ2-5; D is ambiguous. V dropped 2 bases and J dropped 5 bases, with 12 bases sitting between them. The CDR3 length is 14 residues. Looked up from germline, CDR1 is SGHNT and CDR2 is YENEEA.

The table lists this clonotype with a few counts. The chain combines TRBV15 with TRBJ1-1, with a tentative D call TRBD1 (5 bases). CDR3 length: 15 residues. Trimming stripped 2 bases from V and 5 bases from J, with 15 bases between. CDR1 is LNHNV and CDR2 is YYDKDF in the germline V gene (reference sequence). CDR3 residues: CATSRRTPVGTEAFF. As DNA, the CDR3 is TGTGCCACCAGCAGAAGGACACCGGTAGGAACTGAAGCTTTCTTT.

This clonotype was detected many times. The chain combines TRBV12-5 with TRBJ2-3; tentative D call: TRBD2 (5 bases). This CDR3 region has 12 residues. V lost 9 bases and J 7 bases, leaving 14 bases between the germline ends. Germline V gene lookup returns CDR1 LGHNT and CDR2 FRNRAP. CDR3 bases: TGTGCTAGCCTCCGGGATCTAAATACGCAGTATTTT. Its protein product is CASLRDLNTQYF.

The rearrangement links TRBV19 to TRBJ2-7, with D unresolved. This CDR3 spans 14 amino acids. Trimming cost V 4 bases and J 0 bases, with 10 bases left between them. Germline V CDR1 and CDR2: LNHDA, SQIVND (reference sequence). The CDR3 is CASSTRGSSYEQYF. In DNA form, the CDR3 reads TGTGCCAGTAGTACCAGAGGAAGCTCCTACGAGCAGTACTTC.

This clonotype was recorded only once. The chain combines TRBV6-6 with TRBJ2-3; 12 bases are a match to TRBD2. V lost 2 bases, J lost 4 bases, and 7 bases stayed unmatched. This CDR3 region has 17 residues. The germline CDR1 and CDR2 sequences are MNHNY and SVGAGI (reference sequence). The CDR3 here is CASSYGLAGGGADTQYF. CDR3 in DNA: TGTGCCAGCAGTTACGGTCTAGCGGGAGGGGGGGCAGATACGCAGTATTTT.

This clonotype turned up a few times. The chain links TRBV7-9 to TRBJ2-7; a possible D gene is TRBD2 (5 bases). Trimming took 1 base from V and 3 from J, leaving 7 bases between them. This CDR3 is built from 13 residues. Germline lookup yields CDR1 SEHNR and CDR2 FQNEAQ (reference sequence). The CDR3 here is CASSLDAGYEQYF. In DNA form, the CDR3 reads TGTGCCAGCAGCTTAGATGCGGGCTACGAGCAGTACTTC.

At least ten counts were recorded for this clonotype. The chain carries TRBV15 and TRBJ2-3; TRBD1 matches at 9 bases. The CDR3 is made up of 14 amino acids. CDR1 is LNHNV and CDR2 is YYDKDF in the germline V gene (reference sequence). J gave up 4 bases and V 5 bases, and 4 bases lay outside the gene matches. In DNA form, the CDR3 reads TGTGCCACCAGCGGGGGACAGGGCTCAGATACGCAGTATTTT. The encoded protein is CATSGGQGSDTQYF.

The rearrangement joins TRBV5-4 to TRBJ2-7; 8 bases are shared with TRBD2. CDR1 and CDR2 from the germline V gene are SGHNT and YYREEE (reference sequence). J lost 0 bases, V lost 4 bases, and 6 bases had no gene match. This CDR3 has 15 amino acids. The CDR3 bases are TGTGCCAGCAGCCCTCGGGAGGGCGGCTCCTACGAGCAGTACTTC. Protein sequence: CASSPREGGSYEQYF. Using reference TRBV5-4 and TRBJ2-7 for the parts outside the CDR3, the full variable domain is ETGVTQSPTHLIKTRGQQVTLRCSSQSGHNTVSWYQQALGQGPQFIFQYYREEENGRGNFPPRFSGLQFPNYSSELNVNALELDDSALYLCASSPREGGSYEQYFGPGTRLTVT.

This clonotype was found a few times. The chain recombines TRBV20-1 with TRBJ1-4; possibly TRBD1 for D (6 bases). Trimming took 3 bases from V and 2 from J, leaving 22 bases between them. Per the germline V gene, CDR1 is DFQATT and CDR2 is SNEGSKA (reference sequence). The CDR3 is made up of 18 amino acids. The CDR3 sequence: CSASHRARASGTNEKLFF. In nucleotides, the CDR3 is TGCAGTGCTAGCCACAGGGCCAGGGCTTCGGGGACTAATGAAAAACTGTTTTTT.

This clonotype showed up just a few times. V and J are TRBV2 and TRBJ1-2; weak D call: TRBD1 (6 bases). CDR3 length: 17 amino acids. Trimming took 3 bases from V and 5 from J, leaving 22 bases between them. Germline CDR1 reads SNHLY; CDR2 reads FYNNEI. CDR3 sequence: CASSERQLPRGGYGYTF. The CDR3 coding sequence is TGTGCCAGCAGTGAGCGCCAGCTACCCAGAGGGGGGTATGGCTACACCTTC.

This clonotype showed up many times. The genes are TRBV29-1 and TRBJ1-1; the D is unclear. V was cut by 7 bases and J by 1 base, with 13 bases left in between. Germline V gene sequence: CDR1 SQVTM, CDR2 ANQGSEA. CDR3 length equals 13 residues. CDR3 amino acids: CSGASRENTEAFF. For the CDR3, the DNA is TGCAGCGGTGCTTCTCGGGAGAACACTGAAGCTTTCTTT.

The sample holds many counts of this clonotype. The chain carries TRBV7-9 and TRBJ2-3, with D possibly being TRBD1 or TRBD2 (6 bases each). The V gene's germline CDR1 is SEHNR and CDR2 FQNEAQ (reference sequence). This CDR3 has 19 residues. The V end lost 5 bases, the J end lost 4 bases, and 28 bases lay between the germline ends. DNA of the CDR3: TGTGCCAGCAGCCCTAGGACAGCTGCCGGGCGGACTACCCCAGATACGCAGTATTTT. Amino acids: CASSPRTAAGRTTPDTQYF.

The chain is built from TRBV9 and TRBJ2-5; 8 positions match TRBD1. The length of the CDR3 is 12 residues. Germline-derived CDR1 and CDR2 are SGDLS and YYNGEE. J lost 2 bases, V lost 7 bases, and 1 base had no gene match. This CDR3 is CASGQGQETQYF. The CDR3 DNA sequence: TGTGCCAGCGGACAGGGACAAGAGACCCAGTACTTC.

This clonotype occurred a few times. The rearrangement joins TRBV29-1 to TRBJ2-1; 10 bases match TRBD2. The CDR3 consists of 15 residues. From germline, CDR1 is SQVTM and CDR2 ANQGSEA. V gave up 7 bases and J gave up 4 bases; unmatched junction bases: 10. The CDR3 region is CSGDAGTSVYNEQFF. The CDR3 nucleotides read TGCAGCGGCGACGCCGGGACTAGCGTGTACAATGAGCAGTTCTTC.

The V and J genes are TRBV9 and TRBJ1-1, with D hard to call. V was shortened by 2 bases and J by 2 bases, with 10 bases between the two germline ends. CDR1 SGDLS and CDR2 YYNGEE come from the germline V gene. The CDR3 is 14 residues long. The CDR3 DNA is TGTGCCAGCAGCGTGGGGTCCCAAAACACTGAAGCTTTCTTT. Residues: CASSVGSQNTEAFF.